This is a list of T cell receptor beta chains from one sample in a study of OX40 agonist ivuxolimab in advanced cancers. Method: immunoSEQ multiplex PCR; TCRdb's copy keeps in-frame clones and lacks some. This sample has nearly 80,000 clones; 75% to 95% occur once, and the top ten carry around 7%. This specimen was CD4+ or CD8+ T cells sorted from blood, taken in a trial of the OX40 agonist ivuxolimab. Source of these receptors: an adult with an advanced solid tumor such as melanoma, head and neck, liver or kidney cancer. CDR3s include the opening cysteine and the closing phenylalanine or tryptophan. Each record gives: clone size, V gene, D gene, J gene, CDR3 length, CDR3 DNA, CDR3 protein. D genes are given only for firm matches. Expanded clones get a size class; other rows say once, few or many, or leave the size out.

clone size: -
V gene: TRBV18
D gene: -
J gene: TRBJ2-7
CDR3 length: 11
CDR3 DNA: TGTGCCAGCTCACCAAATTACGAGCAGTACTTC
CDR3 protein: CASSPNYEQYF

clone size: -
V gene: TRBV4-2
D gene: -
J gene: TRBJ2-3
CDR3 length: 12
CDR3 DNA: TGTGCCAGCAGCCAACGACTCGATACGCAGTATTTT
CDR3 protein: CASSQRLDTQYF

clone size: -
V gene: TRBV28
D gene: -
J gene: TRBJ1-3
CDR3 length: 15
CDR3 DNA: TGTGCCAGCAGGGGGGGGGCCGGCGGAGGAAACACCATATATTTT
CDR3 protein: CASRGGAGGGNTIYF

clone size: few
V gene: TRBV5-1
D gene: TRBD1
J gene: TRBJ2-7
CDR3 length: 17
CDR3 DNA: TGCGCCAGCAGCTTGAGTCAGGGTGGGACAGGGGCCTACGAGCAGTACTTC
CDR3 protein: CASSLSQGGTGAYEQYF

clone size: -
V gene: TRBV7-3
D gene: TRBD1
J gene: TRBJ1-6
CDR3 length: 14
CDR3 DNA: TGTGCCAGCAGCGAGGGACAGCATAATTCACCCCTCCACTTT
CDR3 protein: CASSEGQHNSPLHF

clone size: -
V gene: TRBV7-6
D gene: -
J gene: TRBJ2-1
CDR3 length: 16
CDR3 DNA: TGTGCCAGCAGCCTTCTTAGCGGCTCGGGGTACAATGAGCAGTTCTTC
CDR3 protein: CASSLLSGSGYNEQFF

clone size: -
V gene: TRBV9
D gene: -
J gene: TRBJ2-2
CDR3 length: 13
CDR3 DNA: TGTGCCAGCCAGTCGCAGAACACCGGGGAGCTGTTTTTT
CDR3 protein: CASQSQNTGELFF

clone size: -
V gene: TRBV5-1
D gene: TRBD1
J gene: TRBJ1-2
CDR3 length: 15
CDR3 DNA: TGCGCCAGCAGCTTGGTCGGGACAGGGGGCGACGGCTACACCTTC
CDR3 protein: CASSLVGTGGDGYTF

clone size: once
V gene: TRBV6-5
D gene: -
J gene: TRBJ1-4
CDR3 length: 16
CDR3 DNA: TGTGCCAGCAGTTACGGTTCGGGCCTGGGGATGGAAAAACTGTTTTTT
CDR3 protein: CASSYGSGLGMEKLFF

clone size: -
V gene: TRBV27
D gene: TRBD2
J gene: TRBJ2-7
CDR3 length: 18
CDR3 DNA: TGTGCCAGCAGTTACCAAGGACTAGCGGGAGGAAAGGTCTACGAGCAGTACTTC
CDR3 protein: CASSYQGLAGGKVYEQYF

clone size: -
V gene: TRBV6-5
D gene: -
J gene: TRBJ1-5
CDR3 length: 15
CDR3 DNA: TGTGCCAGCCGTTGGGGGGGGAACAGCTGGGAGCCCCAGCATTTT
CDR3 protein: CASRWGGNSWEPQHF

clone size: -
V gene: TRBV5-1
D gene: TRBD1
J gene: TRBJ2-5
CDR3 length: 15
CDR3 DNA: TGCGCCAGCAGAAAAAGACAGGGGGCCGGGGAGACCCAGTACTTC
CDR3 protein: CASRKRQGAGETQYF

clone size: -
V gene: TRBV10-1
D gene: -
J gene: TRBJ1-4
CDR3 length: 13
CDR3 DNA: TGCGCCAGCAGTCCAGGGGATAATGAAAAACTGTTTTTT
CDR3 protein: CASSPGDNEKLFF

clone size: once
V gene: TRBV25-1
D gene: -
J gene: TRBJ2-7
CDR3 length: 14
CDR3 DNA: TGTGCCAGCAGTGTTACTGCCGCTTCCTACGAGCAGTACTTC
CDR3 protein: CASSVTAASYEQYF

clone size: -
V gene: TRBV28
D gene: -
J gene: TRBJ2-2
CDR3 length: 12
CDR3 DNA: TGTGCCAGCAGTGTTGCGACCGGGGAGCTGTTTTTT
CDR3 protein: CASSVATGELFF

clone size: -
V gene: TRBV5-1
D gene: -
J gene: TRBJ2-5
CDR3 length: 12
CDR3 DNA: TGCGCCAGCAGCCGAGGGCAAGAGACCCAGTACTTC
CDR3 protein: CASSRGQETQYF

clone size: -
V gene: TRBV7-2
D gene: -
J gene: TRBJ1-1
CDR3 length: 15
CDR3 DNA: TGTGCCAGCAGCTTCCGCGGAGCCCTGGGCACTGAAGCTTTCTTT
CDR3 protein: CASSFRGALGTEAFF

clone size: -
V gene: TRBV30
D gene: TRBD2
J gene: TRBJ2-1
CDR3 length: 15
CDR3 DNA: TGTGCCTGGAGTGTAAACAGCATGGCGGGAGAAGAGCAGTTCTTC
CDR3 protein: CAWSVNSMAGEEQFF

clone size: -
V gene: TRBV25-1
D gene: -
J gene: TRBJ2-1
CDR3 length: 17
CDR3 DNA: TGTGCCAGCAGTGGTGGACAGCGGGCGTCCTCCTACAATGAGCAGTTCTTC
CDR3 protein: CASSGGQRASSYNEQFF

clone size: -
V gene: TRBV6-1
D gene: -
J gene: TRBJ2-1
CDR3 length: 14
CDR3 DNA: TGTGCCAGCAGTGAAGGGGGGCGGTACAATGAGCAGTTCTTC
CDR3 protein: CASSEGGRYNEQFF

clone size: -
V gene: TRBV18
D gene: -
J gene: TRBJ2-1
CDR3 length: 15
CDR3 DNA: TGTGCCAGCTCCCCCGTAGCTAGCTCCTACAATGAGCAGTTCTTC
CDR3 protein: CASSPVASSYNEQFF

clone size: -
V gene: TRBV4-2
D gene: -
J gene: TRBJ2-7
CDR3 length: 15
CDR3 DNA: TGTGCCAGCAGCCGAACAGCCGACGTAGCCTACGAGCAGTACTTC
CDR3 protein: CASSRTADVAYEQYF

clone size: -
V gene: TRBV18
D gene: -
J gene: TRBJ2-7
CDR3 length: 14
CDR3 DNA: TGTGCCAGCTCACCAGGGGTAGTGTCCTACGAGCAGTACTTC
CDR3 protein: CASSPGVVSYEQYF

clone size: -
V gene: TRBV5-1
D gene: -
J gene: TRBJ1-3
CDR3 length: 14
CDR3 DNA: TGCGCCAGCGCGGGAACAGACGGAGGAAACACCATATATTTT
CDR3 protein: CASAGTDGGNTIYF

clone size: -
V gene: TRBV27
D gene: TRBD1
J gene: TRBJ2-7
CDR3 length: 14
CDR3 DNA: TGTGCCAGCAGTTTAAGGGGGCCCCCCTACGAGCAGTACTTC
CDR3 protein: CASSLRGPPYEQYF

clone size: -
V gene: TRBV20-1
D gene: -
J gene: TRBJ2-7
CDR3 length: 11
CDR3 DNA: TGCAGTGCCTGGGACTCCGCTGTGCGGTACTTC
CDR3 protein: CSAWDSAVRYF

clone size: -
V gene: TRBV11-2
D gene: TRBD1
J gene: TRBJ2-3
CDR3 length: 14
CDR3 DNA: TGTGCCAGCAGAAGGGACAGACGCACAGATACGCAGTATTTT
CDR3 protein: CASRRDRRTDTQYF

clone size: -
V gene: TRBV7-7
D gene: TRBD1
J gene: TRBJ2-5
CDR3 length: 19
CDR3 DNA: TGTGCTAGCAGCTTAGATGCTAGGTCCTACAGGGGGCAACAAGAGACCCAGTACTTC
CDR3 protein: CASSLDARSYRGQQETQYF

clone size: -
V gene: TRBV9
D gene: -
J gene: TRBJ2-5
CDR3 length: 16
CDR3 DNA: TGTGCCAGCAGCGTAGAGGGCAGGTTGGACCAAGAGACCCAGTACTTC
CDR3 protein: CASSVEGRLDQETQYF

clone size: -
V gene: TRBV19
D gene: TRBD2
J gene: TRBJ2-3
CDR3 length: 14
CDR3 DNA: TGTGCCAGTAGTATATCACTAGCGCAGGATACGCAGTATTTT
CDR3 protein: CASSISLAQDTQYF

clone size: -
V gene: TRBV5-4
D gene: -
J gene: TRBJ1-2
CDR3 length: 11
CDR3 DNA: TGTGCCAGCAGCTTGGAGGACCGCACCCTCTTC
CDR3 protein: CASSLEDRTLF

clone size: -
V gene: TRBV13
D gene: TRBD2
J gene: TRBJ2-1
CDR3 length: 17
CDR3 DNA: TGTGCCAGCAGCTTAGAAGGGGGTAGCGGGAGGGGAAATGAGCAGTTCTTC
CDR3 protein: CASSLEGGSGRGNEQFF

clone size: -
V gene: TRBV18
D gene: TRBD2
J gene: TRBJ2-3
CDR3 length: 15
CDR3 DNA: TGTGCCAGCTCACCAGTGGGACTAGCGGCTGATACGCAGTATTTT
CDR3 protein: CASSPVGLAADTQYF

clone size: -
V gene: TRBV7-9
D gene: TRBD2
J gene: TRBJ2-1
CDR3 length: 15
CDR3 DNA: TGTGCCAGCAGGGCGGGAGTTCCGACGGGAAATGAGCAGTTCTTC
CDR3 protein: CASRAGVPTGNEQFF

clone size: -
V gene: TRBV30
D gene: -
J gene: TRBJ2-5
CDR3 length: 12
CDR3 DNA: TGTGCCTGGAGTGTACAGGGCTTGACCCAGTACTTC
CDR3 protein: CAWSVQGLTQYF

clone size: -
V gene: TRBV4-2
D gene: TRBD1
J gene: TRBJ2-2
CDR3 length: 15
CDR3 DNA: TGTGCCAGCGAACGGAACAGGGGGAACACCGGGGAGCTGTTTTTT
CDR3 protein: CASERNRGNTGELFF

clone size: -
V gene: TRBV19
D gene: -
J gene: TRBJ1-2
CDR3 length: 13
CDR3 DNA: TGTGCCAGTAGTCCTAATTCTAACTATGGCTACACCTTC
CDR3 protein: CASSPNSNYGYTF

clone size: -
V gene: TRBV30
D gene: TRBD1
J gene: TRBJ1-1
CDR3 length: 15
CDR3 DNA: TGTGCCTGGAGTAGGACAGGGGGCATGGGCACTGAAGCTTTCTTT
CDR3 protein: CAWSRTGGMGTEAFF

clone size: -
V gene: TRBV28
D gene: TRBD1
J gene: TRBJ1-5
CDR3 length: 12
CDR3 DNA: TGTGCCAGCGAAGGACAGGGTGAGCCCCAGCATTTT
CDR3 protein: CASEGQGEPQHF

clone size: -
V gene: TRBV20-1
D gene: -
J gene: TRBJ2-3
CDR3 length: 11
CDR3 DNA: TGCAGTGCTAGTAGTGCAGATACGCAGTATTTT
CDR3 protein: CSASSADTQYF

clone size: few
V gene: TRBV9
D gene: TRBD2
J gene: TRBJ2-2
CDR3 length: 17
CDR3 DNA: TGTGCCAGCAGCGTAGGTGTGCTAGCGGTAAACACCGGGGAGCTGTTTTTT
CDR3 protein: CASSVGVLAVNTGELFF

clone size: -
V gene: TRBV6-1
D gene: -
J gene: TRBJ1-2
CDR3 length: 14
CDR3 DNA: TGTGCCAGCAGTGTTACTACAGGAGACTATGGCTACACCTTC
CDR3 protein: CASSVTTGDYGYTF

clone size: -
V gene: TRBV28
D gene: -
J gene: TRBJ2-3
CDR3 length: 16
CDR3 DNA: TGTGCCAGCAGTCTGCTAGCTGCTACTAGCACAGATACGCAGTATTTT
CDR3 protein: CASSLLAATSTDTQYF

clone size: -
V gene: TRBV6-1
D gene: TRBD2
J gene: TRBJ2-3
CDR3 length: 15
CDR3 DNA: TGTGCCAGCAGTGGTACGACTAGCGGCACAGATACGCAGTATTTT
CDR3 protein: CASSGTTSGTDTQYF

clone size: -
V gene: TRBV28
D gene: -
J gene: TRBJ2-7
CDR3 length: 14
CDR3 DNA: TGTGCCAGCAGTTTAATCGGAGACCCCTACGAGCAGTACTTC
CDR3 protein: CASSLIGDPYEQYF

clone size: -
V gene: TRBV18
D gene: -
J gene: TRBJ2-7
CDR3 length: 14
CDR3 DNA: TGTGCCAGCTCACCACCCTCCGGGCCCTACGAGCAGTACTTC
CDR3 protein: CASSPPSGPYEQYF

clone size: -
V gene: TRBV12-5
D gene: -
J gene: TRBJ2-7
CDR3 length: 13
CDR3 DNA: TGTGCTAGTGGTTTGCCTACGACCCTCGAGCAGTACTTC
CDR3 protein: CASGLPTTLEQYF

clone size: -
V gene: TRBV18
D gene: -
J gene: TRBJ2-5
CDR3 length: 13
CDR3 DNA: TGTGCCAGCTCACCCAGGGTAGGGGAGACCCAGTACTTC
CDR3 protein: CASSPRVGETQYF

clone size: once
V gene: TRBV23-1
D gene: -
J gene: TRBJ2-7
CDR3 length: 15
CDR3 DNA: TGCGCCAGCACCTGGGGGCTATTCCGCTCCTACGAGCAGTACTTC
CDR3 protein: CASTWGLFRSYEQYF

clone size: -
V gene: TRBV19
D gene: -
J gene: TRBJ1-5
CDR3 length: 12
CDR3 DNA: TGTGCCAGTAGTATAACACCTCAGCCCCAGCATTTT
CDR3 protein: CASSITPQPQHF